Listed here are 11 T cell receptor beta chains from one sample, sequenced in a study of tumor-infiltrating lymphocytes in primary liver carcinoma (dated by TCRdb to the late 2010s). Sequenced using an Illumina HiSeq 2500. Using a constant-region primer and ProtoScript II reverse transcriptase, TCRbeta-specific cDNA was reverse-transcribed from about 540 ng total RNA. TCRbeta libraries were built with three nested multiplex PCR rounds, a slightly modified ARM-PCR procedure. Each of the first two PCR rounds ran for approximately 11 cycles using multiplex TRBV1-TRBV30 forward primers together with a Cbeta reverse primer. TCRdb itself trimmed the public reads at Q25 with fastp, ran MiXCR and retained productive beta chains. Entries that share a CDR3 protein sequence are merged under the most common genes and DNA. The sample table contains fewer than 350,000 distinct CDR3 sequences; only one count was recorded for approximately 65% of them. The top ten constitute more than 8.5% of the sample.

Blood RNA was extracted from unsorted whole blood using TRIzol reagent, and germline DNA was obtained with the DNeasy Blood & Tissue kit. The specimen was peripheral blood. The receptors were gathered from a man in his forties with primary liver carcinoma and hepatitis B virus infection.

To note about this clonotype: This sequence may be a read error, since a much larger clone differs from it by one base. This CDR3 is missing its conserved last phenylalanine or tryptophan, likely due to a read error. The rearrangement links TRBV4-2 to TRBJ2-5, with 7 nucleotides matching TRBD2. The CDR3 extends over 21 amino acids. The germline V gene has CDR1 LGHNA and CDR2 YNFKEQ. The ends lost 4 bases at V and 0 bases at J; junction bases unmatched: 23. CDR3 region: CASSRGWGEGRSKEYQETQYI. The CDR3 bases are TGTGCCAGCAGCCGCGGTTGGGGGGAGGGGAGGTCAAAAGAGTACCAAGAGACCCAGTACATC.

This sequence joins TRBV19 and TRBJ2-1, with 14 bases fitting TRBD2. Germline-derived CDR1 and CDR2 are LNHDA and SQIVND (reference sequence). This CDR3 contains 16 residues. The V segment lost 4 bases and the J segment 6 bases; nucleotides outside the gene matches: 5. The chain's CDR3 is CASSRLAGGIGNEQFF. The DNA of the CDR3 is TGTGCCAGTAGTAGACTAGCGGGAGGGATAGGCAATGAGCAGTTCTTC.

Concerning this clonotype itself: This may be a read error: a much more frequent sequence differs by one nucleotide. V is TRBV29-1 and J is TRBJ2-1, with 7 bases lining up with TRBD2. Germline V CDR1 and CDR2: SQVTM, ANQGSEA. CDR3 length: 13 residues. The CDR3: CNVVPGRVNEQFF. As DNA, the CDR3 is TGCAACGTTGTCCCGGGGAGGGTCAATGAGCAGTTCTTC.

Remarks on this clonotype: At one end, the junction sequence differs from germline, possibly due to a read error. The V call is TRBV6-5, the J call TRBJ2-6; a possible D gene is TRBD1 (5 bases). This CDR3 is built from 16 residues. Germline V CDR1 and CDR2: MNHEY, SVGAGI. The CDR3 nucleotides read TGTGACAGCAGTATTACCGACAGCTCTGGGGCCAACGTCCTGACTTTC. Translated: CDSSITDSSGANVLTF.

In regard to this clonotype: Lacking the conserved final phenylalanine or tryptophan, this CDR3 likely reflects a read error. The DNA is omitted, as the CDR3 cannot be located on it reliably, and the CDR3 follows TCRdb's listing. The chain links TRBV11-2 to TRBJ2-5; TRBD1, the D gene given by the table, was not confirmed from the DNA. With termini counted, the CDR3 has 13 amino acids. Germline assignment: CDR1 SGHAT and CDR2 FQNNGV. The CDR3: CASSAGARETQYS.

As for this clonotype: The missing conserved phenylalanine or tryptophan at the end of this CDR3 makes a read error likely. No DNA is shown, since the ends of the CDR3 on it are uncertain; the CDR3 is the one TCRdb lists. The chain joins TRBV11-2 to TRBJ2-5; the D call TRBD1 from the table was never checked on the DNA. In germline, CDR1 is SGHAT, CDR2 FQNNGV. The CDR3 has 16 amino acids, counting both end residues. The CDR3 spells CASSLGHSGAQETQCL.

For this clonotype: One junction end does not reproduce the germline sequence, and a read error may be involved. The chain employs TRBV29-1 and TRBJ2-3, with 9 bases matching TRBD2. The CDR3 runs 15 residues. Germline V gene data show CDR1 as SQVTM and CDR2 as ANQGSEA. DNA of the CDR3: TGCAGCGCTACCTCGACTAGCGGCAGCAAAGATACCCAGTATTTT. It yields the protein CSATSTSGSKDTQYF.

Comment on this clonotype: A much larger clone differs by one base, so this may be a read error. The rearrangement links TRBV14 to TRBJ2-7, with 11 bases identical to TRBD2. The germline V gene encodes CDR1 SGHDN and CDR2 FVKESK. The CDR3 contains 15 residues. CDR3 nucleotides: TGTGTCAGCAACCGCGGGACTAGCGGTGCCTACGAGCAGTACTTC. Protein sequence: CVSNRGTSGAYEQYF.

This clonotype has only a few counts. One base away lies a much larger clone, so this may be a sequencing read error. This chain links TRBV29-1 with TRBJ2-7; TRBD2 matches 7 bases. Germline CDR1 SQVTM, CDR2 ANQGSEA. V lost 4 bases, J lost 5 bases, and 14 bases stayed unmatched. This CDR3 is built from 15 residues. CDR3 protein: CSVGGLLAGDDEQYF. The CDR3, as DNA: TGCAGCGTTGGAGGCCTTCTTGCGGGAGACGACGAGCAGTACTTC.

Comment on this clonotype: An end of the junction differs from the germline gene, which may be a read error. The genes are TRBV11-1 and TRBJ2-1; TRBD1 aligns across 8 bases. This CDR3 is 15 amino acids long. Germline V gene lookup returns CDR1 SGHAT and CDR2 FQDESV (reference sequence). The DNA for the CDR3 is TGCGCCAGCAGACCCGGGGCAGGGGGCTACAATGCGCAGTTCTTC. Translated, it gives CASRPGAGGYNAQFF. The variable domain in full, with the rest retrieved from reference TRBV11-1 and TRBJ2-1, is EAEVAQSPRYKITEKSQAVAFWCDPISGHATLYWYRQILGQGPELLVQFQDESVVDDSQLPKDRFSAERLKGVDSTLKIQPAELGDSAMYLCASRPGAGGYNAQFFGPGTRLTVL.

As regards this clonotype: One base away lies a much larger clone, so this may be a sequencing read error. V is TRBV6-5 and J is TRBJ2-5; D possibly corresponds to TRBD1 (6 bases). The CDR3 is 12 residues long. Per the germline V gene, CDR1 is MNHEY and CDR2 is SVGAGI. CDR3 loop: CASRQDHETQYF. For the CDR3, the DNA is TGTGCCAGCCGACAGGACCATGAGACCCAGTACTTC.